Presented here are 14 T cell receptor beta chains from one specimen sequenced in a study of cytomegalovirus exposure and HLA in healthy donors. Primers included in the PCR were 60 Vbeta and 13 Jbeta primers. TCRdb keeps only in-frame clones here, not all; method: immunoSEQ multiplex PCR. Here the sample spans about 40,000 clones, around half being singletons. The sequencing sample was made of PBMCs. The source is a human donor in good health.

This sequence joins TRBV6-6 and TRBJ1-2; weak D call: TRBD1 (5 bases). The V end lost 6 bases, the J end lost 2 bases, and 16 bases lay between the germline ends. The germline CDR1 and CDR2 sequences are MNHNY and SVGAGI (reference sequence). The CDR3 has 15 residues. CDR3 nucleotides: TGTGCCAGCAGACGCACCGGGACTAAAAACTATGGCTACACCTTC. Protein sequence: CASRRTGTKNYGYTF.

The chain uses TRBV4-2 and TRBJ2-5; D remains ambiguous. This CDR3 region has 15 residues. Trimming removed 4 bases from V and 0 bases from J, with 12 bases in between. Germline lookup yields CDR1 LGHNA and CDR2 YNFKEQ. The CDR3 loop reads CASSPTPQYQETQYF. CDR3 nucleotide sequence: TGTGCCAGCAGCCCAACCCCGCAGTACCAAGAGACCCAGTACTTC.

This clone came up a few times. CDR3 loop: CASSPLAGQTKNIQYF. The CDR3, as DNA: TGTGCCAGCTCACCTTTGGCAGGACAGACCAAAAACATTCAGTACTTC. This rearrangement joins TRBV18 to TRBJ2-4, with D possibly TRBD1 on 6 matching bases. Germline CDR1 KGHSH, CDR2 LQKENI. The CDR3 has 16 residues. The V and J ends lost 3 bases and 2 bases respectively, with 14 bases between them.

The count of this clone is one. The chain uses TRBV28 and TRBJ1-2; D is unclear. V was trimmed by 6 bases and J by 2 bases, leaving 4 bases between them. This CDR3 spans 11 amino acids. The germline V gene has CDR1 MDHEN and CDR2 SYDVKM. CDR3 nucleotides: TGTGCCAGCAGCCAAAACTATGGCTACACCTTC. Translated, it gives CASSQNYGYTF.

J is TRBJ1-5 and V is TRBV7-8; D might be TRBD1 (6 bases). The V gene lost 4 bases and the J gene lost 7 bases, with 17 bases spanning the gap. Germline V gene lookup returns CDR1 SGHVS and CDR2 FQNEAQ. This CDR3 is 15 amino acids long. The CDR3 bases are TGTGCCAGCAGCTCCACACAGGGTGTGGAGCAGCCCCAGCATTTT. It translates to CASSSTQGVEQPQHF.

The rearrangement uses TRBV6-5 and TRBJ1-1; D uncertain. The CDR3 contains 11 residues. Trimming left V 7 bases short and J 2 bases short, with 5 bases between. Germline V gene lookup returns CDR1 MNHEY and CDR2 SVGAGI. The CDR3 region is CASNTNTEAFF. The CDR3 DNA reads as TGTGCCAGCAATACTAACACTGAAGCTTTCTTT.

The count of this clone is one. The chain joins TRBV7-2 to TRBJ2-7; D remains unclear. V dropped 1 base and J dropped 3 bases, with 7 bases sitting between them. The CDR3 length is 13 residues. The germline gives CDR1 SGHTA, CDR2 FQGNSA. CDR3: CASSLVEHYEQYF. The CDR3 DNA follows: TGTGCCAGCAGCTTAGTGGAGCACTACGAGCAGTACTTC.

V and J are TRBV4-1 and TRBJ2-3, with D tentatively TRBD1 (6 bases). Looked up from germline, CDR1 is MGHRA and CDR2 is YSYEKL. Between the trimmed V and J ends, which lost 3 bases and 2 bases, there was a span of 9 bases. The CDR3 has 14 residues. The CDR3 coding sequence is TGCGCCAGCAGCCAGGGGACATTCACAGATACGCAGTATTTT. Its translation is CASSQGTFTDTQYF.

CDR3 loop: CASVKRNEQFF. The CDR3 DNA sequence: TGTGCCAGCGTGAAGCGGAATGAGCAGTTCTTC. The gene calls are TRBV6-6 and TRBJ2-1, with D perhaps matching TRBD2 (5 bases). Trimming took off 8 bases at V and 7 bases at J, with 9 bases between the two ends. The CDR3 has 11 residues. Germline V gives CDR1 MNHNY, CDR2 SVGAGI (reference sequence).

The rearrangement joins TRBV4-1 to TRBJ2-1; 7 nucleotides agree with TRBD1. Trimming removed 5 bases from V and 3 bases from J; junction bases left unmatched: 4. CDR1 and CDR2 (germline): MGHRA, YSYEKL. This CDR3 is 14 amino acids long. CDR3 sequence: CASSRGRVYNEQFF. The CDR3 DNA is TGCGCCAGCAGCAGGGGGCGAGTCTACAATGAGCAGTTCTTC.

The chain carries TRBV13 and TRBJ2-7; 11 nucleotides align to TRBD2. Trimming cost V 5 bases and J 4 bases; bases outside gene matches: 4. Germline V gene data show CDR1 as PRHDT and CDR2 as FYEKMQ (reference sequence). CDR3 length: 14 amino acids. CDR3 nucleotide sequence: TGTGCCAGCAGCAGACTAGCGGGAATGTACGAGCAGTACTTC. Protein: CASSRLAGMYEQYF.

The rearrangement joins TRBV5-1 to TRBJ2-7, with D uncertain. Trimming shortened V by 2 bases and J by 3 bases, and 6 bases separated the two germline ends. The CDR3 totals 12 residues. Germline values: CDR1 SGHRS, CDR2 YFSETQ. CDR3 sequence (DNA): TGCGCCAGCAGCTTAAATAACTACGAGCAGTACTTC. Its protein product is CASSLNNYEQYF.

This clone was recorded a few times. Other nucleotide sequences from this sample produce the same CDR3. The rearrangement links TRBV28 to TRBJ2-5, with 13 bases that match TRBD2. V was clipped by 3 bases and J by 2 bases; unmatched bases: 0. CDR1 and CDR2 from the germline V gene are MDHEN and SYDVKM. The CDR3 is 15 amino acids. The CDR3 DNA follows: TGTGCCAGCAGTTTGACTAGCGGGGGGCAAGAGACCCAGTACTTC. This gives the protein CASSLTSGGQETQYF.

The chain recombines TRBV18 with TRBJ2-1; 7 positions match TRBD2. Germline assignment: CDR1 KGHSH and CDR2 LQKENI. Unmatched junction bases numbered 3, after V lost 3 bases and J lost 1 base. The length of the CDR3 is 15 residues. This CDR3 is CASSPSGPSYNEQFF. In nucleotides, the CDR3 is TGTGCCAGCTCACCTAGCGGGCCTTCCTACAATGAGCAGTTCTTC.